This passage covers 6 T cell receptor beta chains from one sample sequenced in a study of shared clonotypes between healthy human individuals. TCRdb's copy holds only in-frame clones and misses some; the assay was immunoSEQ multiplex PCR. Here the sample spans about 980,000 clones, 76% being singletons. Sample: memory CD4+ T cells sorted from blood. Subset meaning: CD45RA-negative fraction. These receptors came from a man aged 18 to 30 in good health.

V is TRBV10-1 and J is TRBJ1-1; 7 positions agree with TRBD1. J was trimmed by 6 bases and V by 6 bases; bases with no gene match: 10. CDR1 WNHNN and CDR2 SYGVQD come from the germline V gene (reference sequence). The CDR3 is 14 residues long. The CDR3 region is CASSLGDSGAEAFF. In DNA form, the CDR3 reads TGCGCCAGCAGCTTAGGGGACAGCGGCGCTGAAGCTTTCTTT.

The chain employs TRBV9 and TRBJ1-4; weak D call: TRBD1 (5 bases). The V gene lost 0 bases and the J gene lost 7 bases, with 13 bases spanning the gap. Germline V gene lookup returns CDR1 SGDLS and CDR2 YYNGEE. The CDR3 runs 15 residues. CDR3 sequence reads: CASSVGQKSVEKLFF. The CDR3 DNA is TGTGCCAGCAGCGTAGGACAGAAATCTGTTGAAAAACTGTTTTTT.

The chain combines TRBV6-5 with TRBJ2-3; 12 nucleotides line up with TRBD2. In germline, CDR1 is MNHEY, CDR2 SVGAGI. Unmatched junction bases numbered 2, after V lost 5 bases and J lost 2 bases. The CDR3 is made up of 15 amino acids. The CDR3 loop is CASSGLAGPTDTQYF. DNA of the CDR3: TGTGCCAGCAGTGGACTAGCGGGACCCACAGATACGCAGTATTTT.

The genes are TRBV4-1 and TRBJ1-5; 7 bases line up with TRBD1. The CDR3 contains 16 residues. The germline gives CDR1 MGHRA, CDR2 YSYEKL. The J segment lost 1 base and the V segment lost 1 base, leaving 4 bases of the junction unmatched. CDR3 amino acids: CASSQGIQGSNQPQHF. CDR3 coding DNA: TGCGCCAGCAGCCAAGGAATACAGGGGAGCAATCAGCCCCAGCATTTT.

Concerning this clone: The same CDR3 arises from other DNA sequences in this sample as well. This chain uses TRBV15 with TRBJ2-7; 11 bases align to TRBD2. CDR3 length: 16 amino acids. Trimming cost V 1 base and J 4 bases; bases outside gene matches: 6. Germline-derived CDR1 and CDR2 are LNHNV and YYDKDF (reference sequence). CDR3 sequence reads: CATSRGSGTSGYEQYF. Here the CDR3 DNA reads TGTGCCACCAGCAGAGGTTCCGGGACTAGCGGATACGAGCAGTACTTC.

The chain is built from TRBV7-9 and TRBJ2-1, with D hard to call. Per germline, CDR1 SEHNR and CDR2 FQNEAQ (reference sequence). V lost 6 bases and J lost 9, with 24 bases in between. The CDR3 covers 16 residues. The CDR3: CASSLPPGDILGEQFF. The CDR3 DNA follows: TGTGCCAGCAGTCTCCCCCCCGGTGATATCTTGGGTGAGCAGTTCTTC.